The rows below give T cell receptor beta chains drawn from one sample of a study of T cells after yellow fever vaccination. TCRdb independently ran MiXCR on the 5' RACE reads; one entry per CDR3 protein. The table records around 300,000 distinct CDR3 sequences, approximately 4% of them present only once. This material consisted of PBMCs, taken 15 days after the yellow fever booster vaccination. The origin of the receptors is a man younger than 35 who received the YFV17D yellow fever vaccine. Both conserved end residues are part of each CDR3. The D gene is left open where the match is weak. The listing skips clone size in some rows; elsewhere it reads once, few, many or a size class.

v_call,clone_size,j_call,d_call,cdr3_nt,cdr3_aa
TRBV7-6,NA,TRBJ2-3,TRBD2,TGTGCCAGCAGCTCCTGGACTAGCGGAACCTTCACAGATACGCAGTATTTT,CASSSWTSGTFTDTQYF
TRBV12-3/TRBV12-4,NA,TRBJ1-1,NA,TGTGCCAGCAGTTATACGGACAGCCCTGGCGCTTTCTTT,CASSYTDSPGAFF
TRBV25-1,NA,TRBJ1-2,NA,TGTGCCAGCAGTGGCTCCGTCGGTGGGGTCGGGGGCTACACCTTC,CASSGSVGGVGGYTF
TRBV29-1,many,TRBJ1-1,NA,TGCAGCGTACGAAGGACAGTGAACACTGAAGCTTTCTTT,CSVRRTVNTEAFF
TRBV9,many,TRBJ2-3,NA,TGTGCCAGCAGCACTCGAACAGATACGCAGTATTTT,CASSTRTDTQYF
TRBV7-2,NA,TRBJ1-6,NA,TGTGCCAGCAGCTCCCCGGGGCAGGGAATTAATTCACCCCTCCACTTT,CASSSPGQGINSPLHF
TRBV7-2,many,TRBJ2-3,NA,TGTGCCAGCAGCTTAGCGCCAGTGGGGGGCGCAGATACGCAGTATTTT,CASSLAPVGGADTQYF
TRBV7-9,NA,TRBJ1-1,TRBD1,TGTGCCAGCAGCTTCCTAGGGGGCTCCCCTTTGGGGACTGAAGCTTTCTTT,CASSFLGGSPLGTEAFF
TRBV6-5,many,TRBJ2-2,NA,TGTGCCAGCAGTTACCCCTCGCGCGGGGAGCTGTTTTTT,CASSYPSRGELFF
TRBV5-1,many,TRBJ2-7,NA,TGCGCCAGCAGCTTGGGCAACTACGAGCAGTACTTC,CASSLGNYEQYF
TRBV6-2/TRBV6-3,many,TRBJ2-2,NA,TGTGCCAGCAGTTGGACTGTCAACACCGGGGAGCTGTTTTTT,CASSWTVNTGELFF
TRBV7-9,many,TRBJ2-2,NA,TGTGCCAGCAGCTTAGAGTCCCGGGCGAACACCGGGGAGCTGTTTTTT,CASSLESRANTGELFF
TRBV7-9,NA,TRBJ1-2,NA,TGTGCCAGCAGCCCCCTGGGATTTAGCTATGGCTACACCTTC,CASSPLGFSYGYTF
TRBV7-8,NA,TRBJ2-7,TRBD1,TGTGCCAGCAGCTCACGACCGGGACAGGGGGGTTACGAGCAGTACTTC,CASSSRPGQGGYEQYF
TRBV4-3,many,TRBJ2-5,NA,TGCGCCAGCAGCCGAACTAGGGGAGCGGGAGAGACCCAGTACTTC,CASSRTRGAGETQYF
TRBV5-1,few,TRBJ2-1,TRBD2,TGCGCCAGCAGCTTGGCGGGCGGGGGGGCCGAGAATGAGCAGTTCTTC,CASSLAGGGAENEQFF
TRBV28,few,TRBJ2-1,TRBD2,TGTGCCAGCACTCCGGGGGGGTACTACAATGAGCAGTTCTTC,CASTPGGYYNEQFF
TRBV5-6,many,TRBJ1-2,TRBD1,TGTGCCAGCAGCTTGGCAGGGGGAAATGGCTACACCTTC,CASSLAGGNGYTF
TRBV12-3/TRBV12-4,many,TRBJ2-3,NA,TGTGCCAGCAGTTTAGGGGTGATTAGCACAGATACGCAGTATTTT,CASSLGVISTDTQYF
TRBV4-1,few,TRBJ2-5,NA,TGCGCCAGCAGCCAAGGACCCCTGAAAGAGACCCAGTACTTC,CASSQGPLKETQYF
TRBV7-2,many,TRBJ1-4,NA,TGTGCCAGCAGCTCGCAGGGAGTAACTAATGAAAAACTGTTTTTT,CASSSQGVTNEKLFF